The TCR beta chain described here comes from a study of T cells expressing NK-cell markers. At the level of the study: Sequencing of TCR beta repertoires drew on sorted CD3+CD56+NKG2C+, CD3+CD56+NKG2C- and CD3+CD56-NKG2C+ T cells.

TCRdb reprocessed the 5' RACE reads, keeping one entry per CDR3 protein, no DNA. The sample includes over 250,000 distinct CDR3 sequences. General observations from the study: A handful of donors showed these clonotypes also leading the CD3+CD56-NKG2C+ fraction. Of the CD8+ T cells in more than five donors, 1.0-7.0% belonged to dominant NKG2C+ clonotypes.

Points on this clonotype: Its antigen is not known.

Sequenced material: blood T cells: a sorted CD56 or NKG2C T cell subset, CD4+ or CD8+ T cells, or bulk PBMC T cells (not recorded which). The TCR was taken from a woman aged 18-69 years in good health.

This CDR3 is CASNPVSTDTQYF. V and J are TRBV12-3 or TRBV12-4 and TRBJ2-3; TCRdb outputs TRBD1, but without DNA this stays unchecked. The CDR3 runs to 13 residues.